A selection of T cell receptor beta chains follows, all from one sample in a study of T cell repertoires in cytomegalovirus infection. TCRdb redid the calling of the reads with MiXCR, one entry per CDR3 protein. The data show about 360,000 distinct CDR3 sequences, 15% to 20% seen once. Sequenced: PBMCs. These receptors were taken from a human donor in good health (CMV status not recorded). Some clones in this sample may be carry-over from other donors' samples. Each CDR3 is given with its conserved first and last residue. D genes are given only for firm matches. Expanded clones get a size class; other rows say once, few or many, or leave the size out.

TRBJ1-2 . few TRBV2 13 CASSERDAYGYTF TGTGCCAGCAGTGAACGGGACGCCTATGGCTACACCTTC
TRBJ2-7 TRBD2 . TRBV18 14 CASSQTGGDYEQYF TGTGCCAGCTCCCAAACGGGAGGGGACTACGAGCAGTACTTC
TRBJ1-1 . . TRBV7-2 14 CASSRVAGNTEAFF TGTGCCAGCAGCCGGGTGGCCGGGAACACTGAAGCTTTCTTT
TRBJ2-5 . . TRBV20-1 15 CSARVGGADQETQYF TGCAGTGCTAGAGTCGGAGGGGCTGACCAAGAGACCCAGTACTTC
TRBJ1-2 . . TRBV7-2 14 CASSRDRHNYGYTF TGTGCCAGCAGCCGCGACCGACACAACTATGGCTACACCTTC
TRBJ2-7 . many TRBV12-3/TRBV12-4 13 CASSLGRLGEQYF TGTGCCAGCAGCCTAGGCAGACTGGGGGAGCAGTACTTC
TRBJ2-7 TRBD1 . TRBV5-6 14 CASSTGTGVNEQYF TGTGCCAGCAGCACCGGGACAGGGGTTAACGAGCAGTACTTC
TRBJ2-3 TRBD2 many TRBV7-2 12 CASSPGGDTQYF TGTGCCAGCAGCCCGGGGGGAGATACGCAGTATTTT
TRBJ2-1 . few TRBV19 16 CASSTFYSSSYNEQFF TGTGCCAGTAGTACATTCTATTCTAGCTCCTACAATGAGCAGTTCTTC
TRBJ2-6 TRBD1 . TRBV5-4 19 CASSLDWGQGLGGANVLTF TGTGCCAGCAGCTTGGATTGGGGACAGGGTTTGGGTGGGGCCAACGTCCTGACTTTC
TRBJ1-5 . . TRBV19 17 CASTLPPRAYSNQPQHF TGTGCCAGTACGCTCCCCCCCCGGGCGTATAGCAATCAGCCCCAGCATTTT
TRBJ1-5 . few TRBV20-1 15 CSARDGGTGPQPQHF TGCAGTGCTAGAGATGGGGGAACAGGGCCCCAGCCCCAGCATTTT
TRBJ2-7 TRBD2 few TRBV6-8 15 CASSTPGLGITEQYF TGTGCCAGCAGTACCCCGGGACTAGGCATCACCGAGCAGTACTTC
TRBJ2-3 . many TRBV7-2 14 CASSPPGAPDTQYF TGTGCCAGCAGCCCCCCGGGAGCGCCCGATACGCAGTATTTT
TRBJ1-6 TRBD1 few TRBV11-3 18 CASSQDRGLWPLHSPLHF TGTGCCAGCAGCCAAGACAGGGGGCTTTGGCCCCTCCATTCACCCCTCCACTTT
TRBJ2-1 TRBD1 . TRBV5-5 13 CASSSYRGNEQFF TGTGCCAGCAGCTCGTACAGGGGAAATGAGCAGTTCTTC
TRBJ2-1 . many TRBV7-8 17 CASSRGAPHPAGNEQFF TGTGCCAGCAGCCGCGGGGCTCCGCACCCGGCCGGGAATGAGCAGTTCTTC
TRBJ2-3 . few TRBV5-6 14 CASSTGPATDTQYF TGTGCCAGCAGCACGGGACCCGCCACAGATACGCAGTATTTT
TRBJ1-1 . few TRBV2 13 CASEFGLNTEAFF TGTGCCAGCGAGTTTGGCCTGAACACTGAAGCTTTCTTT
TRBJ2-1 . few TRBV18 12 CASSPGGYEQFF TGTGCCAGCTCACCAGGAGGATATGAGCAGTTCTTC
TRBJ2-1 . many TRBV7-2 17 CASSREAGANLYNEQFF TGTGCCAGCAGTCGAGAGGCGGGGGCGAACTTGTACAATGAGCAGTTCTTC
TRBJ1-3 . few TRBV9 15 CASSASGSSGNTIYF TGTGCCAGCAGCGCCTCGGGGAGCTCTGGAAACACCATATATTTT
TRBJ1-1 . . TRBV3-1 13 CASSQWGYTEAFF TGTGCCAGCAGCCAATGGGGGTACACTGAAGCTTTCTTT
TRBJ2-5 . few TRBV6-2/TRBV6-3 14 CASNKRVGGETQYF TGTGCCAGCAATAAGAGAGTGGGTGGGGAGACCCAGTACTTC
TRBJ2-3 . many TRBV7-2 13 CSSQFRGIDTQYF TGCTCTTCCCAGTTCAGGGGAATAGATACGCAGTATTTT
TRBJ2-7 TRBD2 few TRBV19 16 CASSIRAGGSSYEQYF TGTGCCAGTAGTATCCGAGCGGGAGGGAGCTCCTACGAGCAGTACTTC
TRBJ2-5 . . TRBV10-3 12 CAISDPGETQYF TGTGCCATCAGTGACCCAGGGGAGACCCAGTACTTC
TRBJ2-3 . few TRBV6-1 18 CASRRQPRAYSSTDTQYF TGTGCCAGCAGGCGACAGCCTAGGGCCTATTCTAGCACAGATACGCAGTATTTT
TRBJ2-1 . . TRBV5-4 14 CASSRTKTSDEQFF TGTGCCAGCAGCCGAACCAAGACTAGTGATGAGCAGTTCTTC
TRBJ1-2 . . TRBV28 15 CASRPGTLLTGGYTF TGTGCCAGCAGACCAGGGACACTCCTGACAGGTGGCTACACCTTC
TRBJ1-4 TRBD1 many TRBV7-2 14 CASSPRQGGEKLFF TGTGCCAGCAGCCCCCGACAGGGAGGGGAAAAACTGTTTTTT